This T cell receptor beta chain was sequenced in a study of beta chain features in type 1 diabetes. The study, taken as a whole, reports: Across all four CD4+ subsets, people with type 1 diabetes showed modestly shorter TCRB CDR3s.

The CDR3 length is 14 residues. The germline CDR1 and CDR2 sequences are SGHNT and YENEEA. The V end was cut by 2 bases, the J end by 6 bases, with 11 bases between. Isolation of CD4+ naive, central memory, regulatory and stem cell-like memory cells was achieved by sorting via CD45RO/CCR7/CD25/CD127/CD95/CD27. Isolated RNA was reverse transcribed in full, so expressed TCRB transcripts were sequenced. About 3.7 million reads on average were seen across naive, central memory and regulatory T cell samples. Some clones are missing from TCRdb's copy, which holds only in-frame ones; the method was immunoSEQ multiplex PCR. The top ten clones hold approximately 0.029% of a sample with 200,000 to 300,000 clones, roughly 20% of them seen once. This clone was counted between two and nine times. The antigen is unknown.

The TCR comes from a woman in her thirties or forties with type 1 diabetes. The sequenced sample consisted of naive CD4+ T cells from blood. The rearrangement joins TRBV11-3 to TRBJ2-1, with D hard to call. This chain's CDR3 is CASSLRITSNEQFF. Written as DNA, the CDR3 is TGTGCCAGCAGCTTACGAATAACAAGCAATGAGCAGTTCTTC.